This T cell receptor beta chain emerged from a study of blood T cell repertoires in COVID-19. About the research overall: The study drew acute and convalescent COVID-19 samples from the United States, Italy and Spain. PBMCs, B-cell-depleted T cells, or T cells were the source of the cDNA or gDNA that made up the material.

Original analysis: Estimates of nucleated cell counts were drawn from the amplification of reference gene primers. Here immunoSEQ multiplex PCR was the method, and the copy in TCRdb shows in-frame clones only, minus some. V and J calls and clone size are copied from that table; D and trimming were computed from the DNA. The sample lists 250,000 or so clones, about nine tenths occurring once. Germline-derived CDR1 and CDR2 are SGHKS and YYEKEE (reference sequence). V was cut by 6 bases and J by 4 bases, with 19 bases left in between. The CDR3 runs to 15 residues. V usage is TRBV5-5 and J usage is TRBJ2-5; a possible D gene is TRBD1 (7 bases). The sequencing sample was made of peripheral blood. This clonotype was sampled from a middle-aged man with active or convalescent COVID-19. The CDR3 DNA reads TGTGCCAGCACCAACCCAGCAGGGGGAGGAGAGACCCAGTACTTC. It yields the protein CASTNPAGGGETQYF.